A selection of T cell receptor beta chains follows, all from one sample in a study of blood T cell repertoires in COVID-19. Libraries were prepared by immunoSEQ multiplex PCR; TCRdb keeps only in-frame clonotypes and omits some of them. The sample includes some 460,000 clones, about 85% seen only once; the top ten take approximately 2%. Sequencing was done on a sample of PBMCs or T cells enriched from blood (not recorded which). These TCRs come from a young woman with acute COVID-19. The CDR3 runs from the conserved cysteine through the conserved F or W. D genes are given only for firm matches.

j_gene	d_gene	v_gene	CDR3aa
TRBJ1-2	TRBD1	TRBV29-1	CSVERDSLNYGYTF
TRBJ1-4	TRBD1	TRBV9	CASSRDRANEKLFF
TRBJ1-1	NA	TRBV11-3	CASSLDSYTEAFF
TRBJ1-3	NA	TRBV28	CASSLPTGIGNTIYF
TRBJ1-1	TRBD1	TRBV7-3	CASSYGQGAVEAFF
TRBJ2-3	TRBD1	TRBV24-1	CATSDPGTGGTQYF
TRBJ1-2	TRBD1	TRBV5-1	CASWDRKSYGYTF
TRBJ1-1	TRBD1	TRBV4-3	CASSQIGQGAAFF
TRBJ2-3	NA	TRBV2	CASSEGASITDTQYF
TRBJ2-7	TRBD2	TRBV2	CASSELSGGPYEQYF
TRBJ2-1	NA	TRBV6-5	CASLQGRSYNEQFF
TRBJ1-1	NA	TRBV29-1	CSVDYGAFF
TRBJ2-7	TRBD1	TRBV6-1	CASSEQVGTGPYEQYF
TRBJ2-7	NA	TRBV24-1	CANKPGSLPYEQYF
TRBJ2-5	TRBD1	TRBV10-3	CATGTGGLGETQYF
TRBJ1-4	NA	TRBV19	CASSIATNEKLFF
TRBJ1-2	NA	TRBV7-2	CASSSTRGSGEGYTF
TRBJ2-3	TRBD1	TRBV9	CASSVGGTGADTQYF
TRBJ2-7	TRBD2	TRBV11-3	CASSLGGRAHDEQYF
TRBJ1-2	TRBD1	TRBV7-2	CASSLVGTGNYGYTF
TRBJ1-1	NA	TRBV27	CASSKKDSRMANTEAFF
TRBJ2-7	TRBD2	TRBV28	CASSFRLAGGSYEQYF
TRBJ2-7	NA	TRBV27	CASSPLTPWDEQYF
TRBJ1-5	NA	TRBV7-6	CASSLTSGVNQPQHF
TRBJ2-5	NA	TRBV7-2	CASSLSRDNQETQYF
TRBJ2-1	TRBD1	TRBV3-1/TRBV3-2	CASSQGGGLRGTGGSPRQFF
TRBJ2-7	TRBD1	TRBV7-9	CASSPGQGSLEQYF
TRBJ2-3	NA	TRBV28	CASSLDGAPTDTQYF